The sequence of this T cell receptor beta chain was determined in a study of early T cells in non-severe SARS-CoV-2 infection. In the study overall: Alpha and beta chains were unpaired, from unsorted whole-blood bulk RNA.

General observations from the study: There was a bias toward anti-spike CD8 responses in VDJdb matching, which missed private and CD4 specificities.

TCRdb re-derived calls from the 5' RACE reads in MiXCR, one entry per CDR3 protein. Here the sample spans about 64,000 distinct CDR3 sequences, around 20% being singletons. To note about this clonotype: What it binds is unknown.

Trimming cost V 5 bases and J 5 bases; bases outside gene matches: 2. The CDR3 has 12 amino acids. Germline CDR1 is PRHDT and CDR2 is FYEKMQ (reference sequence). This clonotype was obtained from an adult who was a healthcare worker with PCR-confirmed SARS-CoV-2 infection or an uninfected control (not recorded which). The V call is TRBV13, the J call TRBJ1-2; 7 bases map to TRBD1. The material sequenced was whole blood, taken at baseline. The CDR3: CASSVRGYGYTF. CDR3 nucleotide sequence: TGTGCCAGCAGCGTCAGGGGGTATGGCTACACCTTC. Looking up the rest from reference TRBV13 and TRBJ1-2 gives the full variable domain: AAGVIQSPRHLIKEKRETATLKCYPIPRHDTVYWYQQGPGQDPQFLISFYEKMQSDKGSIPDRFSAQQFSDYHSELNMSSLELGDSALYFCASSVRGYGYTFGSGTRLTVV.